The sequence of this T cell receptor (beta chain) was determined in a study of sequential checkpoint blockade in melanoma. On the study more broadly: First-line arms were nivolumab then ipilimumab, or the reverse, randomized 1:1. Both treatment sequences were followed by maintenance nivolumab.

With 3 bases removed from V and 4 bases from J, the gap between germline ends came to 11 bases. Germline CDR1 reads SGDLS; CDR2 reads YYNGEE. This CDR3 is built from 15 residues. Treatment noted: randomized to nivolumab then ipilimumab (arm A) or the reverse (arm B). Patients had received no earlier DNA-damaging chemotherapy. Live CD3+CD8+ CD19− CD56− cells were sorted from PBMCs. TCRdb's copy holds only in-frame clones and misses some; the assay was immunoSEQ multiplex PCR. This sample has a few thousand clones; about three fifths occur once, and the top ten carry about 15%. The chain has TRBV9 and TRBJ2-6; D perhaps matches TRBD1 (6 bases). The clonotype was recovered from a human patient with melanoma. Some clones in this sample may be carry-over from other donors' samples. The sequencing here drew on CD8+ T cells sorted from blood (inferred from file names), taken from a patient given nivolumab and ipilimumab in sequence. This CDR3 reads CASSASGAGANVLTF. CDR3 nucleotides: TGTGCCAGCAGCGCCTCAGGGGCCGGGGCCAACGTCCTGACTTTC.